This TCR beta chain was recorded in a study of CD8 T cells in ankylosing spondylitis. Overall study results and limits: Disease-linked clones were reportedly significantly enriched in matched ankylosing spondylitis synovial fluid. Within peripheral blood, clones linked to disease were CD8+ and relatively rare. One TCR beta motif, made up of about 8 highly homologous variants, appeared characteristic of ankylosing spondylitis blood.

This clonotype was counted many times. Its antigen is not known. A quantitative 5'-RACE method, one with molecular barcodes, was used to make TCR beta libraries. TCRdb re-analysed the 5' RACE reads in MiXCR, keeping a single row per CDR3 protein. This table has around 440,000 distinct CDR3 sequences, approximately 17% appearing once. The CDR3 consists of 12 residues. Trimming pared 1 base from V and 15 bases from J, leaving 13 bases between. Germline assignment: CDR1 SEHNR and CDR2 FQNEAQ (reference sequence). Sequenced material: blood, either unsorted or a sorted T cell fraction (not recorded which). This chain joins TRBV7-9 and TRBJ2-1, with D possibly matching TRBD1 (5 bases). The clonotype comes from a male donor with ankylosing spondylitis. The CDR3 protein is CASSLGTSPRFF. For the CDR3, the DNA is TGTGCCAGCAGCTTAGGGACAAGTCCTCGGTTCTTC. Full variable domain (remainder filled in from reference TRBV7-9 and TRBJ2-1): DTGVSQNPRHKITKRGQNVTFRCDPISEHNRLYWYRQTLGQGPEFLTYFQNEAQLEKSRLLSDRFSAERPKGSFSTLEIQRTEQGDSAMYLCASSLGTSPRFFGPGTRLTVL.